These 17 T cell receptor beta chains were all obtained from the same sample, sequenced in a study of T-cell reconstitution after alpha-beta-depleted transplantation in children. Using unique molecular identifiers, the investigators prepared the TCRbeta library. MiXCR, applied by TCRdb to the PCR reads, yields one record per CDR3 protein. The table records roughly 490,000 distinct CDR3 sequences, around 10% of them present only once. Sequenced material: PBMCs, mostly from graft donor cells, taken 180 days after TCRalphabeta/CD19-depleted stem cell transplant. The receptors stem from a female patient between 2 and 15 years old who had a stem cell transplant for aplastic anemia, so the T cells may come from the graft donor.

This clonotype appeared a few times. DNA of the CDR3: TGCAGTGCCGAAGGGACTAGCGGTACCTACGAGCAGTACTTC. This sequence encodes CSAEGTSGTYEQYF. J is TRBJ2-7 and V is TRBV20-1, with 11 positions matching TRBD2. This CDR3 contains 14 residues. With V trimmed by 6 bases and J by 2 bases, 6 bases remained unmatched. Germline V gives CDR1 DFQATT, CDR2 SNEGSKA (reference sequence).

The J gene is TRBJ2-1, the V gene TRBV6-2 or TRBV6-3, with 7 bases matching TRBD1. Per germline, CDR1 MNHEY and CDR2 SVGEGT. Trimming at V came to 7 bases and at J to 3 bases, leaving 9 bases not matched to a gene. This CDR3 comprises 15 residues. The CDR3 nucleotides read TGTGCCAGCACTTTGAGGTGGGACAGCTACAATGAGCAGTTCTTC. Protein product: CASTLRWDSYNEQFF.

This clonotype has ten or more counts. The chain uses TRBV4-1 and TRBJ1-4; 10 bases fit TRBD1. The CDR3 length is 15 residues. J lost 7 bases, V lost 3 bases, and 5 bases had no gene match. Germline V gives CDR1 MGHRA, CDR2 YSYEKL. The CDR3, as DNA: TGCGCCAGCAGCCAGACGGGACAGGGGAGTGAAAAACTGTTTTTT. Its translation: CASSQTGQGSEKLFF.

This clonotype showed up many times. The rearrangement uses TRBV20-1 and TRBJ2-1; D is undetermined. V was shortened by 0 bases and J by 14 bases, with 5 bases between the two germline ends. Germline V gene lookup returns CDR1 DFQATT and CDR2 SNEGSKA (reference sequence). The CDR3 runs 9 residues. The CDR3, as DNA: TGCAGTGCTAGAGATGGAGAGTTCTTC. Its translation is CSARDGEFF.

This clonotype was observed at least ten times. The chain joins TRBV12-3 or TRBV12-4 to TRBJ1-5; unclear D gene. Trimming pared 2 bases from V and 4 bases from J, leaving 12 bases between. This CDR3 is 15 amino acids long. The CDR3 protein is CASSLYPGGNQPQHF. In nucleotides, the CDR3 is TGTGCCAGCAGTTTATACCCAGGCGGTAATCAGCCCCAGCATTTT.

This clonotype was counted at least ten times. The J gene is TRBJ2-7, the V gene TRBV7-2; 10 nucleotides agree with TRBD2. Trimming took 1 base from V and 5 from J; bases not matched to a gene: 5. This CDR3 is 15 amino acids long. The germline V gene encodes CDR1 SGHTA and CDR2 FQGNSA. CDR3 loop: CASSLEAGGPHEQYF. DNA of the CDR3: TGTGCCAGCAGCTTAGAAGCGGGAGGGCCACACGAGCAGTACTTC.

The chain joins TRBV20-1 to TRBJ2-2; perhaps TRBD1 as D (6 bases). Trimming removed 7 bases at V and 3 bases at J, with 12 bases between. The CDR3 consists of 13 residues. Germline-derived CDR1 and CDR2 are DFQATT and SNEGSKA (reference sequence). This CDR3 is CSGQQGYTGELFF. The CDR3 DNA follows: TGCAGTGGCCAACAGGGATACACCGGGGAGCTGTTTTTT.

This clonotype was seen a handful of times. J is TRBJ2-2 and V is TRBV27; D call uncertain. This CDR3 is 16 amino acids long. The V end lost 1 base, the J end lost 8 bases, and 17 bases lay between the germline ends. CDR1 is MNHEY, CDR2 SMNVEV, per germline (reference sequence). The CDR3 loop reads CASSLYFAWGRGELFF. CDR3 sequence (DNA): TGTGCCAGCAGTTTATACTTCGCATGGGGTAGGGGGGAGCTGTTTTTT.

The gene calls are TRBV5-1 and TRBJ2-4, with TRBD2 matching over 7 bases. The germline gives CDR1 SGHRS, CDR2 YFSETQ. The junction had 7 bases not matched to a gene; V was cut back by 1 base and J by 0 bases. The CDR3 length is 17 residues. The chain's CDR3 is CASSLIPLARAKNIQYF. The CDR3 DNA sequence: TGCGCCAGCAGCTTGATTCCACTAGCGAGAGCCAAAAACATTCAGTACTTC. Complete variable domain (other parts from reference TRBV5-1 and TRBJ2-4): KAGVTQTPRYLIKTRGQQVTLSCSPISGHRSVSWYQQTPGQGLQFLFEYFSETQRNKGNFPGRFSGRQFSNSRSEMNVSTLELGDSALYLCASSLIPLARAKNIQYFGAGTRLSVL.

The chain carries TRBV3-1 and TRBJ2-3; the match to TRBD2 covers 10 bases. The ends lost 4 bases at V and 8 bases at J; junction bases unmatched: 15. The CDR3 spans 17 residues. Germline V gene lookup returns CDR1 LGHDT and CDR2 YNNKEL (reference sequence). The CDR3 DNA is TGTGCCAGCAGCCCCTCCCGACTAGCGGGCCCTCCCAGTACGCAGTATTTT. Translating gives CASSPSRLAGPPSTQYF.

The chain couples TRBV7-8 to TRBJ1-2, with 9 bases identical to TRBD1. Trimming at V came to 5 bases and at J to 5 bases, leaving 12 bases not matched to a gene. The CDR3 contains 16 residues. The V gene's germline CDR1 is SGHVS and CDR2 FQNEAQ. As DNA, the CDR3 is TGTGCCAGCAGCCTACATGGGACAGGGAAGTGGTATGGCTACACCTTC. Translation: CASSLHGTGKWYGYTF.

The gene calls are TRBV10-3 and TRBJ2-5; D possibly uses TRBD1 or TRBD2 (6 bases each). CDR1 and CDR2 from the germline V gene are ENHRY and SYGVKD. Trimming removed 0 bases from V and 9 bases from J, with 20 bases in between. The CDR3 loop spans 16 amino acids. The CDR3 coding sequence is TGTGCCATCAGTGAGTCTGGGACTTTTGGGCACAGGGCCCAGTACTTC. Its translation: CAISESGTFGHRAQYF.

The chain uses TRBV24-1 and TRBJ1-5, with 8 bases that match TRBD1. Germline V gene data show CDR1 as KGHDR and CDR2 as SFDVKD. J gave up 2 bases and V 6 bases, and 2 bases lay outside the gene matches. CDR3 length: 14 residues. The DNA of the CDR3 is TGTGCCACCAGTAAACAGGGGGGCAATCAGCCCCAGCATTTT. Translation gives CATSKQGGNQPQHF.

V and J are TRBV19 and TRBJ1-5; D is ambiguous. With 4 bases removed from V and 0 bases from J, the gap between germline ends came to 10 bases. Germline V gene lookup returns CDR1 LNHDA and CDR2 SQIVND (reference sequence). The CDR3 length is 15 residues. The CDR3 DNA sequence: TGTGCCAGTAGTACGCAAGCAAATAGCAATCAGCCCCAGCATTTT. Protein: CASSTQANSNQPQHF.

The chain links TRBV12-3 or TRBV12-4 to TRBJ2-7; possibly TRBD2 for D (6 bases). This CDR3 has 16 residues. V lost 4 bases to trimming and J lost 3 bases, with 19 bases between them. The CDR3 sequence is CASSSTPTTRGYEQYF. Here the CDR3 DNA reads TGTGCCAGCAGTTCCACCCCGACGACTAGGGGCTACGAGCAGTACTTC.

This clonotype was seen a handful of times. The chain recombines TRBV3-1 with TRBJ1-1; no reliable D call. The CDR3 covers 15 residues. The germline V gene encodes CDR1 LGHDT and CDR2 YNNKEL (reference sequence). Trimming cost V 6 bases and J 0 bases, with 14 bases left between them. This CDR3 is CASRLSLALNTEAFF. The CDR3 DNA follows: TGTGCCAGCAGGCTTAGCCTTGCCCTGAACACTGAAGCTTTCTTT.

This clonotype has just a few counts. The V and J genes are TRBV20-1 and TRBJ2-5, with 9 nucleotides matching TRBD2. Trimming removed 2 bases from V and 5 bases from J; junction bases left unmatched: 6. Germline assignment: CDR1 DFQATT and CDR2 SNEGSKA (reference sequence). This CDR3 spans 14 amino acids. The CDR3 loop reads CSARPSGMYETQYF. In DNA, the CDR3 is TGCAGTGCTAGACCTAGCGGGATGTACGAGACCCAGTACTTC.